This T cell receptor beta chain stems from a study of lung T cells in sarcoidosis with Löfgren's syndrome. Findings and caveats of the study: Löfgren's syndrome patients reportedly showed greatest TRAV12-1 and TRBV2 expansion versus controls. Paired TRAV12-1/TRBV2 TCRs showed CDR3 homology and preferential pairing. Multiple Löfgren's syndrome patients reportedly shared TRAV12-1 and TRBV2 CDR3 motifs, suggesting public CD4+ TCRs.

MiXCR was run by TCRdb on the reads, yielding one entry per CDR3 protein. The sample records approximately 20,000 distinct CDR3 sequences, roughly a fifth being singletons. This clonotype was observed at least ten times. Its antigen remains unidentified. V was cut by 5 bases and J by 3 bases, with 8 bases left in between. The CDR3 contains 12 residues. Germline loops: CDR1 SGHTA, CDR2 FQGNSA. The sequence derives from a human donor with sarcoidosis (Löfgren's syndrome or another form), or a control subject (not recorded which). Sequenced sample: CD4+ T cells from PBMCs. The chain links TRBV7-2 to TRBJ2-7, with D hard to call. This CDR3 reads CASSPNRYEQYF. As DNA, the CDR3 is TGTGCCAGCAGCCCCAATCGCTACGAGCAGTACTTC.